The 30 T cell receptor beta chains below come from one sample, sequenced in a study of blood T cell repertoires in COVID-19. Assay used: immunoSEQ multiplex PCR; TCRdb lists only in-frame clones, some missing. The table has 40,000 to 65,000 clones, roughly 89% seen once; the top ten hold around 2.9%. The sample taken for sequencing was peripheral blood. The receptors come from an elderly man with acute or convalescent COVID-19.

V is TRBV6-5 and J is TRBJ1-2, with D uncertain. V shed 2 bases and J shed 4 bases, with 11 bases lying between them. The germline V gene has CDR1 MNHEY and CDR2 SVGAGI. The CDR3 runs to 14 residues. The CDR3 protein is CASSYRQEAYGYTF. As DNA, the CDR3 is TGTGCCAGCAGTTACCGCCAGGAAGCCTATGGCTACACCTTC.

The rearrangement joins TRBV6-6 to TRBJ2-3, with 7 bases matching TRBD2. The CDR3 totals 14 residues. Germline CDR1 and CDR2: MNHNY and SVGAGI (reference sequence). V shed 2 bases, J shed 3 bases, and the junction held 2 bases outside the gene matches. CDR3 in DNA: TGTGCCAGCAGTTACAGGGAGGGAACAGATACGCAGTATTTT. Residues: CASSYREGTDTQYF.

This chain uses TRBV5-1 with TRBJ1-2; weak D call: TRBD1 (5 bases). This CDR3 spans 13 amino acids. CDR1 SGHRS and CDR2 YFSETQ come from the germline V gene. V was pared by 1 base and J by 2 bases, with 6 bases between. As DNA, the CDR3 is TGCGCCAGCAGCTTGCCAGGGAACTATGGCTACACCTTC. Translation gives CASSLPGNYGYTF.

J is TRBJ2-7 and V is TRBV6-5; 11 bases match TRBD1. CDR3 length equals 13 residues. Germline loops: CDR1 MNHEY, CDR2 SVGAGI. Losses at the gene ends were 6 bases for V and 3 bases for J; bases not matched to a gene: 1. The DNA of the CDR3 is TGTGCCAGCAGGGGGACAGGGGGCTACGAGCAGTACTTC. Translation: CASRGTGGYEQYF.

This clone appeared a single time. The same CDR3 can be traced to other DNA sequences in this sample. The chain carries TRBV19 and TRBJ1-6; 11 positions match TRBD1. Germline V lookup: CDR1 LNHDA, CDR2 SQIVND (reference sequence). This CDR3 has 14 amino acids. V lost 7 bases to trimming and J lost 7 bases; unmatched junction nucleotides: 3. This CDR3 is CASNRDRGNSPLHF. CDR3 coding DNA: TGTGCCAGTAACCGGGACAGGGGGAATTCACCCCTCCACTTT.

The chain links TRBV9 to TRBJ2-3; perhaps TRBD1 as D (6 bases). Germline CDR1 and CDR2: SGDLS and YYNGEE. The CDR3 runs 16 residues. Trimming took 0 bases from V and 7 from J, leaving 18 bases between them. CDR3 in amino acids: CASSVAPGATQYTQYF. As DNA, the CDR3 is TGTGCCAGCAGCGTAGCCCCAGGGGCTACACAATATACGCAGTATTTT.

The chain combines TRBV4-3 with TRBJ2-1, with TRBD1 matching 10 bases. The CDR3 contains 19 residues. Trimming removed 1 base from V and 3 bases from J; junction bases left unmatched: 12. Germline lookup yields CDR1 LGHNA and CDR2 YSLEER. The CDR3 DNA is TGCGCCAGCAGCCAAGCGGTAATAGGGACAGGGGCTGGCTACAATGAGCAGTTCTTC. It codes for CASSQAVIGTGAGYNEQFF.

The count of this clone is one. The chain carries TRBV6-1 and TRBJ1-4; no clear D. Germline lookup yields CDR1 MNHNS and CDR2 SASEGT. The CDR3 consists of 15 residues. Between the trimmed V and J ends, which lost 3 bases and 4 bases, there was a span of 12 bases. The CDR3 is CASSDQRNSNEKLFF. The CDR3 DNA reads as TGTGCCAGCAGTGACCAGCGTAATAGTAATGAAAAACTGTTTTTT.

The chain joins TRBV6-5 to TRBJ1-2, with TRBD1 matching over 9 bases. The V segment lost 4 bases and the J segment 7 bases; nucleotides outside the gene matches: 7. Germline V lookup: CDR1 MNHEY, CDR2 SVGAGI. The CDR3 spans 14 residues. CDR3 sequence: CASSSGGTGLGYTF. CDR3 sequence (DNA): TGTGCCAGCAGTTCCGGCGGGACAGGGCTTGGCTACACCTTC.

Concerning this clone itself: Other DNA sequences in this sample translate to the same CDR3. The V gene is TRBV9, the J gene TRBJ1-1, with D unresolved. This CDR3 has 13 amino acids. Trimming pared 2 bases from V and 1 base from J, leaving 6 bases between. CDR1 is SGDLS, CDR2 YYNGEE, per germline. In nucleotides, the CDR3 is TGTGCCAGCAGCGTGGCTTGGAACACTGAAGCTTTCTTT. This encodes CASSVAWNTEAFF.

The chain carries TRBV5-6 and TRBJ2-5; 14 nucleotides line up with TRBD2. The CDR3 extends over 17 amino acids. The ends lost 3 bases at V and 2 bases at J; junction bases unmatched: 6. CDR1 and CDR2 from the germline V gene are SGHDT and YYEEEE. CDR3 in DNA: TGTGCCAGCAGCTGGCGGACTAGCGGGGGGATACAAGAGACCCAGTACTTC. Residues: CASSWRTSGGIQETQYF.

As for this clone: One end of the junction varies from germline; a read error may be responsible. This sequence joins TRBV27 and TRBJ1-1; D is unclear. There are 15 residues in the CDR3. Germline CDR1 and CDR2: MNHEY and SMNVEV (reference sequence). CDR3 in DNA: TGTGCCAGCAGTTCAGCACCCGGAGGTTTGGGTGGTTTGACCTTT. Residues: CASSSAPGGLGGLTF.

A remark on this clone: Sequence at one end of the junction differs from germline and may be a read error. The V and J genes are TRBV7-7 and TRBJ2-5; 7 nucleotides line up with TRBD1. There are 15 residues in the CDR3. CDR1 is SSHAT, CDR2 FNYEAQ, per germline (reference sequence). The DNA for the CDR3 is TGTGCTAGCAGTTTCTCCGGGACAGATGGGGAGACCCAGTACTTC. It is translated as CASSFSGTDGETQYF.

The chain combines TRBV6-5 with TRBJ2-2, with D possibly TRBD1 on 5 matching bases. Germline CDR1 and CDR2: MNHEY and SVGAGI. The CDR3 is made up of 14 amino acids. Trimming took off 5 bases at V and 0 bases at J, with 7 bases between the two ends. The chain's CDR3 is CASSRQTNTGELFF. The CDR3 DNA reads TGTGCCAGCAGTAGACAGACGAACACCGGGGAGCTGTTTTTT.

The V gene is TRBV7-6, the J gene TRBJ2-3, with 12 bases that match TRBD2. Germline V gives CDR1 SGHVS, CDR2 FNYEAQ. J lost 5 bases, V lost 4 bases, and 7 bases had no gene match. The CDR3 runs to 16 residues. DNA of the CDR3: TGTGCCAGCAGCTACGCTAGCGGGGGGGCCCAAGATACGCAGTATTTT. Its translation is CASSYASGGAQDTQYF.

This chain uses TRBV30 with TRBJ1-2, with D perhaps TRBD1 (5 bases). This CDR3 region has 16 residues. CDR1 is GTSNPN and CDR2 is SVGIG in the germline V gene (reference sequence). V shed 3 bases and J shed 2 bases, with 19 bases lying between them. CDR3 in DNA: TGTGCCTGGAGAACGACGGGGGGATCGGCGAACTATGGCTACACCTTC. This encodes CAWRTTGGSANYGYTF.

The V gene is TRBV3-1 (or the pseudogene TRBV3-2), the J gene TRBJ1-2, with D unresolved. Germline V lookup: CDR1 LGHDT, CDR2 YNNKEL (reference sequence). The CDR3 loop spans 13 amino acids. Trimming removed 1 base at V and 4 bases at J, with 7 bases between. The CDR3 sequence: CASSQGPSYGYTF. The CDR3 coding sequence is TGTGCCAGCAGCCAAGGACCTAGCTATGGCTACACCTTC.

This clone was seen just once. The gene calls are TRBV4-1 and TRBJ1-5; no clear D gene. Germline V CDR1 and CDR2: MGHRA, YSYEKL. Trimming pared 1 base from V and 3 bases from J, leaving 10 bases between. The CDR3 consists of 15 residues. The CDR3 loop reads CASSQAYGLNQPQHF. CDR3 nucleotides: TGCGCCAGCAGCCAAGCGTACGGACTCAATCAGCCCCAGCATTTT.

The rearrangement joins TRBV5-1 to TRBJ1-6, with 9 positions matching TRBD1. The CDR3 covers 14 residues. The junction had 4 bases not matched to a gene; V was cut back by 5 bases and J by 7 bases. In germline, CDR1 is SGHRS, CDR2 YFSETQ. CDR3 region: CASRFDRGNSPLHF. The CDR3, as DNA: TGCGCCAGCAGATTCGACAGGGGGAATTCACCCCTCCACTTT.

The rearrangement links TRBV11-2 to TRBJ2-1; D possibly corresponds to TRBD2 (6 bases). This CDR3 is built from 19 residues. Germline V gene data show CDR1 as SGHAT and CDR2 as FQNNGV. Trimming shortened V by 1 base and J by 0 bases, and 19 bases separated the two germline ends. This chain's CDR3 is CASSLADIEEGFSYNEQFF. CDR3 in DNA: TGTGCCAGCAGCTTAGCAGACATCGAGGAGGGTTTCTCCTACAATGAGCAGTTCTTC.

The genes are TRBV25-1 and TRBJ1-2, with 7 bases that match TRBD1. Germline CDR1 MGHDK, CDR2 SYGVNS. The CDR3 is made up of 14 amino acids. Trimming removed 3 bases from V and 5 bases from J; junction bases left unmatched: 6. Here the CDR3 DNA reads TGTGCCAGCAGTGACCCACAGGGGCTATATGGCTACACCTTC. Translated: CASSDPQGLYGYTF.

The V gene is TRBV9, the J gene TRBJ2-2, with TRBD2 as a possible D gene (6 bases). Deletions cut 0 bases from V and 4 bases from J, with 19 bases between. Germline CDR1 and CDR2: SGDLS and YYNGEE. This CDR3 spans 18 amino acids. This CDR3 reads CASSVAPLLATFTGELFF. DNA for the CDR3: TGTGCCAGCAGCGTAGCTCCTTTACTAGCTACCTTCACCGGGGAGCTGTTTTTT. Together with reference TRBV9 and TRBJ2-2, the CDR3 gives the full variable domain: DSGVTQTPKHLITATGQRVTLRCSPRSGDLSVYWYQQSLDQGLQFLIQYYNGEERAKGNILERFSAQQFPDLHSELNLSSLELGDSALYFCASSVAPLLATFTGELFFGEGSRLTVL.

The J gene is TRBJ1-5, the V gene TRBV12-3 or TRBV12-4; D is ambiguous. This CDR3 contains 13 residues. Between the trimmed V and J ends, which lost 3 bases and 3 bases, there was a span of 6 bases. CDR3 coding DNA: TGTGCCAGCAGTTTCAACTCCAATCAGCCCCAGCATTTT. It yields the protein CASSFNSNQPQHF.

The chain carries TRBV10-2 and TRBJ2-5; 9 nucleotides line up with TRBD1. V gave up 9 bases and J gave up 6 bases; unmatched junction bases: 8. CDR1 is WSHSY, CDR2 SAAADI, per germline. This CDR3 is built from 13 residues. The CDR3 sequence: CASPGQGKKTQYF. The CDR3 region has the DNA TGCGCCAGTCCTGGACAGGGGAAAAAGACCCAGTACTTC.

The chain is built from TRBV5-1 and TRBJ2-1, with D possibly TRBD2 on 6 matching bases. V shed 1 base and J shed 5 bases, with 13 bases lying between them. Germline V gene sequence: CDR1 SGHRS, CDR2 YFSETQ. This CDR3 region has 15 residues. In DNA form, the CDR3 reads TGCGCCAGCAGCTTGTTGGAGGGGAATGACAATGAGCAGTTCTTC. The encoded protein is CASSLLEGNDNEQFF. The whole variable domain, remainder taken from reference TRBV5-1 and TRBJ2-1, is KAGVTQTPRYLIKTRGQQVTLSCSPISGHRSVSWYQQTPGQGLQFLFEYFSETQRNKGNFPGRFSGRQFSNSRSEMNVSTLELGDSALYLCASSLLEGNDNEQFFGPGTRLTVL.

The CDR3 is CASSPSSPGAYNEQFF. The CDR3, as DNA: TGTGCCAGCTCACCATCATCCCCAGGCGCATACAATGAGCAGTTCTTC. This chain links TRBV18 with TRBJ2-1; D call uncertain. CDR1 and CDR2 (germline): KGHSH, LQKENI. V was cut by 2 bases and J by 4 bases, with 15 bases left in between. The CDR3 has 16 amino acids.

A single count supports this clone. The V gene is TRBV7-2, the J gene TRBJ1-4; D is unclear. The germline V gene encodes CDR1 SGHTA and CDR2 FQGNSA. Trimming shortened V by 5 bases and J by 0 bases, and 10 bases separated the two germline ends. CDR3 size: 15 residues. The CDR3 bases are TGTGCCAGCAGCAAGCAGACTACAACTAATGAAAAACTGTTTTTT. Residues: CASSKQTTTNEKLFF.

The chain couples TRBV19 to TRBJ2-7; 7 nucleotides agree with TRBD1. CDR3 length: 14 residues. V was clipped by 3 bases and J by 9 bases; unmatched bases: 11. Germline CDR1 reads LNHDA; CDR2 reads SQIVND (reference sequence). Here the CDR3 DNA reads TGTGCCAGTAGTATGGGGAGAGACCAGGGGGTGCAGTACTTC. It specifies CASSMGRDQGVQYF. The variable domain in full, completed from reference TRBV19 and TRBJ2-7, reads DGGITQSPKYLFRKEGQNVTLSCEQNLNHDAMYWYRQDPGQGLRLIYYSQIVNDFQKGDIAEGYSVSREKKESFPLTVTSAQKNPTAFYLCASSMGRDQGVQYFGPGTRLTVT.

The chain is built from TRBV5-4 and TRBJ1-1; 8 bases agree with TRBD1. The V segment lost 4 bases and the J segment 6 bases; nucleotides outside the gene matches: 8. CDR1 and CDR2 from the germline V gene are SGHNT and YYREEE (reference sequence). The CDR3 spans 14 residues. DNA of the CDR3: TGTGCCAGCAGCGGGGGACAGGCGAGGCCTGAAGCTTTCTTT. Translated: CASSGGQARPEAFF.

The chain combines TRBV5-1 with TRBJ1-2, with 7 nucleotides matching TRBD1. Trimming cost V 3 bases and J 3 bases; bases outside gene matches: 2. Per the germline V gene, CDR1 is SGHRS and CDR2 is YFSETQ. The CDR3 is 13 amino acids. CDR3 nucleotides: TGCGCCAGCAGCTCGCAGGGGGACTATGGCTACACCTTC. Encoded protein: CASSSQGDYGYTF.